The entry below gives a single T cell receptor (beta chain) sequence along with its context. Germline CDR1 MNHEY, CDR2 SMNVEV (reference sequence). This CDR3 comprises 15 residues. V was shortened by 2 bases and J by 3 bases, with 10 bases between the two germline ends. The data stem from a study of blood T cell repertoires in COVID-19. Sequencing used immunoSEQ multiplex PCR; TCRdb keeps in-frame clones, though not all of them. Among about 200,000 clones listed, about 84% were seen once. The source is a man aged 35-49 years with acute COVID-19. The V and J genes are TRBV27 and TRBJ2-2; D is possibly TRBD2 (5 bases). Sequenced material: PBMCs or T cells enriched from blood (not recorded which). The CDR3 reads CASSLTRGDTGELFF. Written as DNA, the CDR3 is TGTGCCAGCAGTTTAACTAGAGGCGACACCGGGGAGCTGTTTTTT.